This entry lists 26 T cell receptor beta chains sequenced from one sample in a study of cytomegalovirus exposure and HLA in healthy donors. With 60 Vbeta and 13 Jbeta primers, the PCR was carried out. The method was immunoSEQ multiplex PCR; TCRdb's version includes in-frame clones alone and lacks a portion of them. The sample carries under 150,000 clones, 9% to 10% recorded once. Material for sequencing was PBMCs. The source of these receptors is a man aged 25-45 years in good health and CMV-seronegative.

This clone occurred a few times. The chain uses TRBV6-5 and TRBJ1-4, with TRBD1 matching over 10 bases. J gave up 8 bases and V 5 bases, and 5 bases lay outside the gene matches. This CDR3 is 14 amino acids long. Per the germline V gene, CDR1 is MNHEY and CDR2 is SVGAGI. The CDR3 here is CASSRPGQGEKLFF. In DNA form, the CDR3 reads TGTGCCAGCAGTAGACCGGGACAGGGGGAAAAACTGTTTTTT.

The V call is TRBV10-1, the J call TRBJ2-7; D is possibly TRBD1 (5 bases). CDR3 length: 15 amino acids. V was clipped by 3 bases and J by 0 bases, with 12 bases between them. From germline, CDR1 is WNHNN and CDR2 SYGVQD (reference sequence). The CDR3 reads CASSDDSIYSYEQYF. For the CDR3, the DNA is TGCGCCAGCAGTGACGACAGCATCTACTCCTACGAGCAGTACTTC.

This clone has more than one count but fewer than ten. The chain couples TRBV5-8 to TRBJ1-5; no clear D gene. The CDR3 is 16 amino acids. Germline values: CDR1 SGHTS, CDR2 YDEGEE. Trimming removed 4 bases from V and 2 bases from J, with 16 bases in between. CDR3 amino acids: CASSGLSGTGNQPQHF. CDR3 DNA: TGTGCCAGCAGCGGTCTTTCCGGAACAGGCAATCAGCCCCAGCATTTT.

This clone was seen more than once but under ten times. The chain joins TRBV29-1 to TRBJ2-7; no clear D. This CDR3 has 10 amino acids. From germline, CDR1 is SQVTM and CDR2 ANQGSEA. Trimming pared 6 bases from V and 1 base from J, leaving 4 bases between. The CDR3 DNA sequence: TGCAGCGTCGTGTCCTACGAGCAGTACTTC. Its protein is CSVVSYEQYF.

The chain combines TRBV9 with TRBJ1-1; TRBD1 agrees at 9 bases. The CDR3 runs to 15 residues. The germline CDR1 and CDR2 sequences are SGDLS and YYNGEE. J lost 4 bases, V lost 2 bases, and 6 bases had no gene match. The CDR3 sequence is CASSVGQGTGTEAFF. DNA of the CDR3: TGTGCCAGCAGCGTCGGACAGGGGACGGGCACTGAAGCTTTCTTT.

This clone was seen a handful of times. J is TRBJ2-7 and V is TRBV25-1; D is possibly TRBD2 (5 bases). Germline CDR1 MGHDK, CDR2 SYGVNS. This CDR3 is 15 amino acids long. The V end was cut by 1 base, the J end by 0 bases, with 10 bases between. The CDR3 protein is CASSELVGSSYEQYF. The CDR3 nucleotides are TGTGCCAGCAGTGAATTGGTGGGGAGCTCCTACGAGCAGTACTTC.

This clone has ten or more counts. Other DNA sequences in this specimen translate into the identical CDR3. The chain joins TRBV6-4 to TRBJ2-3; 10 bases are a match to TRBD2. V dropped 0 bases and J dropped 1; count of bases not matched to a gene: 1. This CDR3 contains 16 residues. CDR1 MRHNA and CDR2 SNTAGT come from the germline V gene. The CDR3 nucleotides read TGTGCCAGCAGTGACTCCGGGACTAGCGGCACAGATACGCAGTATTTT. Protein sequence: CASSDSGTSGTDTQYF.

This clone was picked up a small number of times. The V and J genes are TRBV25-1 and TRBJ1-5; 9 bases fit TRBD1. Germline CDR1 MGHDK, CDR2 SYGVNS. The CDR3 is 13 residues long. V was clipped by 6 bases and J by 6 bases; unmatched bases: 3. The CDR3 here is CASSPGQGQPQHF. The CDR3 region has the DNA TGTGCCAGCAGCCCGGGACAGGGTCAGCCCCAGCATTTT.

Here the CDR3 DNA reads TGTGCCAGCAGCTTCCTTAGACAGGGCTACGAGCAGTACTTC. It is translated as CASSFLRQGYEQYF. V gene TRBV13 combines with J gene TRBJ2-7; 7 positions agree with TRBD1. The CDR3 spans 14 residues. The germline gives CDR1 PRHDT, CDR2 FYEKMQ (reference sequence). V was clipped by 3 bases and J by 3 bases; unmatched bases: 5.

The CDR3: CASSSQGITANEKLFF. The CDR3 coding sequence is TGCGCCAGCAGCTCCCAGGGGATAACGGCTAATGAAAAACTGTTTTTT. This rearrangement joins TRBV5-1 to TRBJ1-4; perhaps TRBD1 as D (6 bases). The germline V gene encodes CDR1 SGHRS and CDR2 YFSETQ. V was shortened by 3 bases and J by 3 bases, with 15 bases between the two germline ends. CDR3 length: 16 residues. Full variable domain (rest looked up from reference TRBV5-1 and TRBJ1-4): KAGVTQTPRYLIKTRGQQVTLSCSPISGHRSVSWYQQTPGQGLQFLFEYFSETQRNKGNFPGRFSGRQFSNSRSEMNVSTLELGDSALYLCASSSQGITANEKLFFGSGTQLSVL.

This clone appeared a few times. The chain carries TRBV25-1 and TRBJ1-2, with no clear D. The CDR3 consists of 12 residues. The germline CDR1 and CDR2 sequences are MGHDK and SYGVNS. Trimming cost V 3 bases and J 5 bases, with 7 bases left between them. CDR3 in DNA: TGTGCCAGCAGTGACTTAGTGTATGGCTACACCTTC. It is translated as CASSDLVYGYTF.

This clone was seen only a few times. This chain's CDR3 is CASSSPGQGYRYEQYF. CDR3 DNA: TGCGCCAGCAGCTCGCCAGGACAGGGTTATAGGTACGAGCAGTACTTC. The chain recombines TRBV5-1 with TRBJ2-7; 8 nucleotides agree with TRBD1. J gave up 4 bases and V 3 bases, and 12 bases lay outside the gene matches. The CDR3 has 16 amino acids. CDR1 is SGHRS, CDR2 YFSETQ, per germline.

The J gene is TRBJ2-1, the V gene TRBV5-1; 7 nucleotides align to TRBD2. The CDR3 consists of 13 residues. Germline lookup yields CDR1 SGHRS and CDR2 YFSETQ. V gave up 2 bases and J gave up 7 bases; unmatched junction bases: 3. CDR3 sequence reads: CASSLRGGNEQFF. DNA for the CDR3: TGCGCCAGCAGCTTAAGGGGAGGGAATGAGCAGTTCTTC.

The chain has TRBV19 and TRBJ1-6; D uncertain. The germline V gene has CDR1 LNHDA and CDR2 SQIVND (reference sequence). Trimming shortened V by 3 bases and J by 12 bases, and 9 bases separated the two germline ends. The CDR3 contains 12 residues. DNA for the CDR3: TGTGCCAGTAGTATTGCCAGTGGACCCCTCCACTTT. Residues: CASSIASGPLHF.

The genes are TRBV15 and TRBJ1-1, with D possibly TRBD1 on 5 matching bases. With 0 bases removed from V and 6 bases from J, the gap between germline ends came to 11 bases. The CDR3 contains 14 residues. From germline, CDR1 is LNHNV and CDR2 YYDKDF (reference sequence). The CDR3 region is CATSRDGGRPEAFF. The CDR3, as DNA: TGTGCCACCAGCAGAGATGGGGGGAGGCCTGAAGCTTTCTTT.

The chain uses TRBV27 and TRBJ2-2, with TRBD2 matching over 7 bases. V gave up 6 bases and J gave up 4 bases; unmatched junction bases: 11. Looked up from germline, CDR1 is MNHEY and CDR2 is SMNVEV (reference sequence). The CDR3 totals 16 residues. The CDR3 sequence is CASRLRGRGSTGELFF. The CDR3 coding sequence is TGTGCCAGCAGACTAAGAGGGCGGGGGAGCACCGGGGAGCTGTTTTTT.

The CDR3 sequence: CASSVEAGGFGYEQYF. The DNA for the CDR3 is TGTGCCAGCAGCGTAGAGGCAGGGGGATTCGGTTACGAGCAGTACTTC. V usage is TRBV9 and J usage is TRBJ2-7, with 7 nucleotides matching TRBD1. Germline CDR1 SGDLS, CDR2 YYNGEE. The CDR3 has 16 residues. V was pared by 0 bases and J by 4 bases, with 10 bases of the junction left unmatched.

The chain carries TRBV10-3 and TRBJ2-7; a possible D gene is TRBD1 (6 bases). CDR3 length equals 12 residues. Germline V CDR1 and CDR2: ENHRY, SYGVKD. The V and J ends lost 6 bases and 3 bases respectively, with 9 bases between them. The CDR3 reads CAISRQVYEQYF. The CDR3, as DNA: TGTGCCATCAGCCGACAGGTCTACGAGCAGTACTTC.

This clone was observed a few times. J is TRBJ2-6 and V is TRBV21-1; the table's TRBD2 call for D was not verified on the DNA. TRBV21-1 is assigned pseudogene status. The CDR3 sequence is 15 residues long. As DNA, the CDR3 is TGTGCCGGACTAGCGGGAGGGACCGGGGCCAACGTCCTGACTTTC. It encodes CAGLAGGTGANVLTF.

The chain couples TRBV2 to TRBJ2-3, with 8 bases fitting TRBD1. This CDR3 spans 15 amino acids. The germline CDR1 and CDR2 sequences are SNHLY and FYNNEI. Trimming took 1 base from V and 4 from J; bases not matched to a gene: 4. CDR3 amino acids: CASSEGDRGSDTQYF. The CDR3 bases are TGTGCCAGCAGTGAAGGCGACAGGGGCTCAGATACGCAGTATTTT.

This clone was seen a handful of times. The rearrangement links TRBV30 to TRBJ1-6, with D perhaps matching TRBD1 (6 bases). Trimming removed 2 bases at V and 9 bases at J, with 17 bases between. This CDR3 is built from 15 residues. Per the germline V gene, CDR1 is GTSNPN and CDR2 is SVGIG (reference sequence). The CDR3 region is CAWSPPGARTSPLHF. CDR3 in DNA: TGTGCCTGGAGTCCCCCAGGGGCGCGGACTTCACCCCTCCACTTT.

Only a few counts were recorded for this clone. V usage is TRBV19 and J usage is TRBJ2-1, with 13 bases identical to TRBD2. The length of the CDR3 is 13 residues. Germline CDR1 LNHDA, CDR2 SQIVND (reference sequence). V gave up 11 bases and J gave up 7 bases; unmatched junction bases: 5. CDR3 protein: CASGTSGVNEQFF. DNA for the CDR3: TGTGCCTCGGGGACTAGCGGGGTTAATGAGCAGTTCTTC.

The genes are TRBV2 and TRBJ1-5, with D uncertain. V lost 5 bases and J lost 7, with 18 bases in between. Germline CDR1 SNHLY, CDR2 FYNNEI. CDR3 length equals 15 residues. CDR3 residues: CASSSGRGQEQPQHF. The CDR3 nucleotides are TGTGCCAGCAGTTCCGGCCGAGGGCAAGAACAGCCCCAGCATTTT. Based on the CDR3 plus reference TRBV2 and TRBJ1-5, the full variable domain is EPEVTQTPSHQVTQMGQEVILRCVPISNHLYFYWYRQILGQKVEFLVSFYNNEISEKSEIFDDQFSVERPDGSNFTLKIRSTKLEDSAMYFCASSSGRGQEQPQHFGDGTRLSIL.

The chain uses TRBV19 and TRBJ1-2; the match to TRBD1 covers 8 bases. Germline CDR1 is LNHDA and CDR2 is SQIVND (reference sequence). The junction had 8 bases not matched to a gene; V was cut back by 6 bases and J by 5 bases. The CDR3 has 14 residues. The CDR3 sequence is CASSRDYRGYGYTF. Written as DNA, the CDR3 is TGTGCCAGTAGCCGCGACTACAGGGGGTATGGCTACACCTTC.

The rearrangement uses TRBV7-9 and TRBJ2-7; tentative D call: TRBD2 (5 bases). The CDR3 sequence is 15 residues long. V lost 7 bases and J 7 bases, leaving 23 bases between the germline ends. Germline lookup yields CDR1 SEHNR and CDR2 FQNEAQ (reference sequence). As DNA, the CDR3 is TGTGCCAGCAACTTTGGGAGCTCCGATTCGGGTGAGCAGTACTTC. Its protein is CASNFGSSDSGEQYF.

This clone has only a few counts. V usage is TRBV2 and J usage is TRBJ2-1; 9 nucleotides line up with TRBD1. V trimming: 8 bases; J trimming: 3 bases; junction bases outside the gene matches: 5. The CDR3 totals 14 residues. The germline CDR1 and CDR2 sequences are SNHLY and FYNNEI. The CDR3: CASVGTGLYNEQFF. CDR3 DNA sequence: TGTGCCAGCGTCGGGACAGGGCTCTACAATGAGCAGTTCTTC.